The 28 T cell receptor beta chains below come from one sample, sequenced in a study of early T cells in non-severe SARS-CoV-2 infection. From the 5' RACE reads, TCRdb called clonotypes with MiXCR, one entry per CDR3 protein. The repertoire holds approximately 52,000 distinct CDR3 sequences, with approximately 7.6% as singletons. Material for sequencing was whole blood. These receptors were taken from an adult who was a healthcare worker with PCR-confirmed SARS-CoV-2 infection or an uninfected control (not recorded which).

This clonotype occurred a few times. Here the CDR3 DNA reads TGTGCCAGCACGGGGCAGAACGGCTACACCTTC. Protein: CASTGQNGYTF. The chain is built from TRBV2 and TRBJ1-2; tentative D call: TRBD1 (5 bases). Germline values: CDR1 SNHLY, CDR2 FYNNEI. CDR3 length: 11 amino acids. V shed 7 bases and J shed 8 bases, with 11 bases lying between them.

This clonotype has ten or more counts. The CDR3 DNA sequence: TGTGCCAGCAGTTACAGGGTTGGGGACACTGAAGCTTTCTTT. Translated, it gives CASSYRVGDTEAFF. The chain is built from TRBV6-4 and TRBJ1-1, with D possibly matching TRBD1 (6 bases). CDR3 length: 14 residues. V lost 5 bases, J lost 3 bases, and 13 bases lay in between. Germline values: CDR1 MRHNA, CDR2 SNTAGT.

This clonotype has a count of ten or more. The rearrangement uses TRBV10-3 and TRBJ2-7; D not certain. CDR1 and CDR2 (germline): ENHRY, SYGVKD. V lost 3 bases and J 0 bases, leaving 9 bases between the germline ends. The CDR3 length is 14 residues. The CDR3 protein is CAISDDSGSYEQYF. The CDR3 DNA reads TGTGCCATCAGTGACGACTCGGGCTCCTACGAGCAGTACTTC.

This clonotype was counted at least ten times. The chain carries TRBV27 and TRBJ2-5; TRBD2 matches 8 bases. The CDR3 loop spans 11 amino acids. Germline CDR1 MNHEY, CDR2 SMNVEV (reference sequence). J lost 9 bases, V lost 7 bases, and 4 bases had no gene match. The DNA for the CDR3 is TGTGCCAGCACTTCGGGGGGGTCCCAGTACTTC. Translation: CASTSGGSQYF.

The chain has TRBV4-1 and TRBJ2-1; TRBD2 is a possible D gene (6 bases). The CDR3 covers 13 residues. V lost 3 bases and J 7 bases, leaving 10 bases between the germline ends. Looked up from germline, CDR1 is MGHRA and CDR2 is YSYEKL. CDR3 residues: CASSQGGPNEQFF. For the CDR3, the DNA is TGCGCCAGCAGCCAGGGGGGTCCTAATGAGCAGTTCTTC.

This clonotype appeared a few times. The genes are TRBV11-2 and TRBJ2-2, with TRBD1 identical over 8 bases. The ends lost 2 bases at V and 4 bases at J; junction bases unmatched: 6. The CDR3 has 16 residues. The germline gives CDR1 SGHAT, CDR2 FQNNGV. This CDR3 is CASSLYRQGSTGELFF. Written as DNA, the CDR3 is TGTGCCAGCAGCTTATACCGACAGGGGAGCACCGGGGAGCTGTTTTTT.

The table lists this clonotype with a count of one. A read error may produce the germline difference seen at one junction end. The CDR3 DNA sequence: TGTGTCAGCAGCCTGACAGGGATAGGAAACACCATATATTTT. Translated, it gives CVSSLTGIGNTIYF. The chain uses TRBV2 and TRBJ1-3, with TRBD1 matching 7 bases. The CDR3 runs to 14 residues. The germline V gene encodes CDR1 SNHLY and CDR2 FYNNEI.

This clonotype was detected a few times. This chain links TRBV12-3 or TRBV12-4 with TRBJ2-7, with 9 bases lining up with TRBD1. The CDR3 length is 16 residues. The trim removed 6 bases at V and 0 bases at J, leaving 9 bases unmatched. This CDR3 is CASSGGQGRYSYEQYF. The CDR3 DNA reads TGTGCCAGCAGCGGGGGACAGGGAAGATACTCCTACGAGCAGTACTTC.

The table lists this clonotype with a few counts. This chain connects TRBV25-1 to TRBJ2-1, with D possibly being TRBD2 (5 bases). The CDR3 is 16 amino acids. Deletions cut 1 base from V and 7 bases from J, with 17 bases between. The germline V gene has CDR1 MGHDK and CDR2 SYGVNS. The chain's CDR3 is CASSESGGSRANEQFF. The CDR3 region has the DNA TGTGCCAGCAGTGAATCCGGAGGCAGCCGTGCAAATGAGCAGTTCTTC.

This clonotype showed up just a few times. The chain couples TRBV5-1 to TRBJ2-2, with D possibly being TRBD1 (6 bases). Germline-derived CDR1 and CDR2 are SGHRS and YFSETQ. This CDR3 comprises 15 residues. Trimming took off 0 bases at V and 4 bases at J, with 10 bases between the two ends. The DNA for the CDR3 is TGCGCCAGCAGCTTGGGGGGGCCGATCACCGGGGAGCTGTTTTTT. Amino acids: CASSLGGPITGELFF.

This rearrangement joins TRBV10-2 to TRBJ1-6, with D perhaps matching TRBD1 (6 bases). The germline gives CDR1 WSHSY, CDR2 SAAADI. Trimming pared 6 bases from V and 4 bases from J, leaving 22 bases between. The CDR3 runs to 18 residues. DNA of the CDR3: TGCGCCAGCAGCCCCCCAGGGGCCCCTGCCGAGTATAATTCACCCCTCCACTTT. It translates to CASSPPGAPAEYNSPLHF.

This clonotype was counted at least ten times. The rearrangement links TRBV29-1 to TRBJ2-7; D gene uncertain. V was cut by 7 bases and J by 5 bases, with 9 bases left in between. The length of the CDR3 is 10 residues. Germline assignment: CDR1 SQVTM and CDR2 ANQGSEA. DNA of the CDR3: TGCAGCGCTTGGAGTGACGAGCAGTACTTC. Translating it yields CSAWSDEQYF.

V usage is TRBV7-2 and J usage is TRBJ2-5; 7 bases are a match to TRBD2. The CDR3 is made up of 14 amino acids. Germline assignment: CDR1 SGHTA and CDR2 FQGNSA. V dropped 3 bases and J dropped 5; count of bases not matched to a gene: 6. This CDR3 is CASSFSQGGETQYF. CDR3 in DNA: TGTGCCAGCAGCTTCTCTCAGGGAGGGGAGACCCAGTACTTC.

Turning to this clonotype: An end of the junction does not agree with germline; a read error may underlie this. The chain employs TRBV2 and TRBJ1-1, with no clear D. CDR1 is SNHLY and CDR2 is FYNNEI in the germline V gene. The CDR3 sequence is 15 residues long. Written as DNA, the CDR3 is TGTGCCAGCAGTGAATCGATAAATGGGGATTCTCAGATTTCATTT. It codes for CASSESINGDSQISF.

This clonotype was seen a handful of times. The rearrangement joins TRBV6-1 to TRBJ1-1; D is undetermined. Germline V CDR1 and CDR2: MNHNS, SASEGT. There are 12 residues in the CDR3. V lost 5 bases and J lost 8, with 12 bases in between. CDR3 bases: TGTGCCAGCAGTCTATTCGGAGTGGAAGCTTTCTTT. This sequence encodes CASSLFGVEAFF.

At least ten counts were recorded for this clonotype. The J gene is TRBJ2-7, the V gene TRBV20-1; 12 positions agree with TRBD2. V was pared by 1 base and J by 3 bases, with 7 bases of the junction left unmatched. The germline gives CDR1 DFQATT, CDR2 SNEGSKA (reference sequence). The CDR3 is 16 amino acids. CDR3 sequence: CSARGRTSGMNYEQYF. CDR3 DNA: TGCAGTGCTAGAGGGAGGACTAGCGGGATGAACTACGAGCAGTACTTC.

This clonotype was counted at least ten times. The CDR3 loop reads CASSLVSPGPYEQYF. The CDR3 DNA sequence: TGTGCCAGCAGTTTAGTATCTCCGGGGCCCTACGAGCAGTACTTC. This chain connects TRBV12-3 or TRBV12-4 to TRBJ2-7; the D call may be TRBD1 or TRBD2 (5 bases each). CDR3 length: 15 residues. V dropped 1 base and J dropped 2 bases, with 12 bases sitting between them.

V and J are TRBV7-9 and TRBJ2-6; D gene ambiguous. This CDR3 comprises 16 residues. V was cut by 3 bases and J by 2 bases, with 11 bases left in between. CDR1 is SEHNR and CDR2 is FQNEAQ in the germline V gene (reference sequence). CDR3 nucleotide sequence: TGTGCCAGCAGCTTGGGTACGCGAACTGGGGCCAACGTCCTGACTTTC. Its translation is CASSLGTRTGANVLTF.

This clonotype was seen more than once but under ten times. The chain has TRBV12-3 or TRBV12-4 and TRBJ2-3; D not certain. The CDR3 runs 12 residues. V was cut by 0 bases and J by 5 bases, with 3 bases left in between. CDR3 protein: CASSLARDTQYF. CDR3 sequence (DNA): TGTGCCAGCAGTTTAGCGCGAGATACGCAGTATTTT.

This clonotype was recorded a few times. V gene TRBV19 combines with J gene TRBJ1-4, with D hard to call. Germline V gene data show CDR1 as LNHDA and CDR2 as SQIVND (reference sequence). The CDR3 has 15 amino acids. V was shortened by 4 bases and J by 3 bases, with 12 bases between the two germline ends. CDR3 amino acids: CASSRPGSANEKLFF. The DNA for the CDR3 is TGTGCCAGTAGTAGGCCCGGGTCGGCTAATGAAAAACTGTTTTTT.

J is TRBJ1-2 and V is TRBV5-1, with 7 bases matching TRBD1. Trimming at V came to 0 bases and at J to 4 bases, leaving 6 bases not matched to a gene. The CDR3 has 15 amino acids. Germline V gene sequence: CDR1 SGHRS, CDR2 YFSETQ. In nucleotides, the CDR3 is TGCGCCAGCAGCTTGGAGTCAGGGGGTACCTATGGCTACACCTTC. It translates to CASSLESGGTYGYTF.

This chain joins TRBV27 and TRBJ2-6; D ambiguous. V lost 7 bases to trimming and J lost 0 bases, with 4 bases between them. Germline assignment: CDR1 MNHEY and CDR2 SMNVEV (reference sequence). This CDR3 region has 13 residues. CDR3 sequence reads: CASTFSGANVLTF. The DNA for the CDR3 is TGTGCCAGCACTTTCTCTGGGGCCAACGTCCTGACTTTC.

This clonotype has only a few counts. J is TRBJ2-2 and V is TRBV4-1; no definite D call. The CDR3 covers 17 residues. Trimming cost V 2 bases and J 4 bases, with 17 bases left between them. CDR1 and CDR2 (germline): MGHRA, YSYEKL. CDR3 bases: TGCGCCAGCAGCCAAAATACTCACACCCCTGGCACCGGGGAGCTGTTTTTT. Amino acids: CASSQNTHTPGTGELFF.

In this sample, this clonotype turned up a few times. V is TRBV9 and J is TRBJ2-2; TRBD1 matches at 7 bases. V shed 4 bases and J 7 bases; nucleotides not matched to a gene: 7. CDR3 length equals 14 residues. Germline CDR1 and CDR2: SGDLS and YYNGEE. CDR3 sequence: CASSTSQGIGELFF. CDR3 sequence (DNA): TGTGCCAGCAGCACATCACAGGGGATCGGGGAGCTGTTTTTT.

In this sample, this clonotype turned up once. The chain employs TRBV20-1 and TRBJ2-7; weak D call: TRBD2 (5 bases). Germline assignment: CDR1 DFQATT and CDR2 SNEGSKA (reference sequence). V lost 3 bases to trimming and J lost 3 bases, with 6 bases between them. The CDR3 covers 11 residues. The CDR3 here is CSASGNYEQYF. The CDR3 region has the DNA TGCAGTGCTAGCGGGAACTACGAGCAGTACTTC.

This clonotype was counted at least ten times. V gene TRBV27 combines with J gene TRBJ1-6; 8 bases agree with TRBD1. The length of the CDR3 is 15 residues. CDR1 is MNHEY, CDR2 SMNVEV, per germline (reference sequence). V lost 5 bases, J lost 4 bases, and 4 bases stayed unmatched. The DNA of the CDR3 is TGTGCCAGCAGTCCCAGGACAGGGTATAATTCACCCCTCCACTTT. Residues: CASSPRTGYNSPLHF.

Many counts were recorded for this clonotype. The V call is TRBV29-1, the J call TRBJ2-1; 12 bases agree with TRBD2. In germline, CDR1 is SQVTM, CDR2 ANQGSEA. Losses at the gene ends were 1 base for V and 1 base for J; bases not matched to a gene: 2. CDR3 length equals 16 residues. CDR3 loop: CSVEGTSGTSYNEQFF. CDR3 sequence (DNA): TGCAGCGTTGAAGGGACTAGCGGGACTTCCTACAATGAGCAGTTCTTC.

This clonotype was recorded a few times. The chain combines TRBV11-2 with TRBJ2-1, with 7 bases aligning to TRBD2. The CDR3 is made up of 13 amino acids. CDR1 and CDR2 from the germline V gene are SGHAT and FQNNGV. The V gene end was trimmed by 1 base and the J gene end by 7 bases; junction bases not matched to a gene: 1. Here the CDR3 DNA reads TGTGCCAGCAGCTTAGGGCGGGAGAATGAGCAGTTCTTC. It translates to CASSLGRENEQFF.